This T cell receptor beta chain was identified during a study of cytomegalovirus exposure and HLA in healthy donors. For the study at large: Earlier sequencing of 150 million to 200 million T cells yielded around 100 million unique TCR beta sequences. Points from the study as a whole: Analyzed later, association rates of TCRs varied across HLA loci, with DRB1 most and HLA-C fewest. Association of a missense DCLRE1C variant with TCR beta V- and J-gene trimming was reported in a later analysis.

Between the trimmed V and J ends, which lost 2 bases and 11 bases, there was a span of 10 bases. Germline CDR1 SGHTA, CDR2 FQGNSA. The CDR3 contains 13 residues. PCR involved 60 Vbeta and 13 Jbeta primers. The method was immunoSEQ multiplex PCR; TCRdb's version includes in-frame clones alone and lacks a portion of them. The table has about 77,000 clones, 60% to 80% seen once. With respect to this clone: Its antigen is unidentified.

Input material: PBMCs. This TCR was recovered from a woman aged 40 to 55 in good health and CMV-seronegative. The genes are TRBV7-2 and TRBJ1-6, with D perhaps matching TRBD1 (5 bases). CDR3 protein: CASSLQGSAPLHF. Written as DNA, the CDR3 is TGTGCCAGCAGCTTACAGGGTTCGGCACCCCTCCACTTT. The full variable domain, completed using reference TRBV7-2 and TRBJ1-6, is GAGVSQSPSNKVTEKGKDVELRCDPISGHTALYWYRQSLGQGLEFLIYFQGNSAPDKSGLPSDRFSAERTGGSVSTLTIQRTQQEDSAVYLCASSLQGSAPLHFGNGTRLTVT.